Following are 24 T cell receptor beta chains from one sample sequenced in a study of response to subunit inactivated influenza vaccine. TCRdb re-analysed the RT-PCR reads in MiXCR, keeping a single row per CDR3 protein. The sample has hundreds of thousands of distinct CDR3 sequences, 7.5% to 8.5% seen once. The starting material was PBMCs from blood, obtained roughly 24 months after vaccination. Receptors were obtained from a man in his fifties or sixties who received an inactivated influenza vaccine.

This chain joins TRBV6-2 or TRBV6-3 and TRBJ2-5; 11 bases are a match to TRBD1. The trim removed 0 bases at V and 5 bases at J, leaving 8 bases unmatched. Germline V gene sequence: CDR1 MNHEY, CDR2 SVGEGT. This CDR3 has 17 residues. In DNA form, the CDR3 reads TGTGCCAGCAGTTACTCCGTTGGACAGGGGGCTTGGGAGACCCAGTACTTC. Amino acid sequence: CASSYSVGQGAWETQYF.

A few counts support this clonotype. This chain uses TRBV20-1 with TRBJ2-1; TRBD2 aligns across 10 bases. The V segment lost 0 bases and the J segment 8 bases; nucleotides outside the gene matches: 10. The CDR3 contains 16 residues. Per the germline V gene, CDR1 is DFQATT and CDR2 is SNEGSKA (reference sequence). CDR3 bases: TGCAGTGCTAGAGATCTTCTAGCGGGAGTCCCTCATGAGCAGTTCTTC. It encodes CSARDLLAGVPHEQFF.

The chain combines TRBV2 with TRBJ1-5, with D perhaps matching TRBD1 (5 bases). This CDR3 region has 13 residues. The germline gives CDR1 SNHLY, CDR2 FYNNEI. Trimming removed 7 bases at V and 6 bases at J, with 13 bases between. This CDR3 reads CASMQERGQPQHF. In DNA, the CDR3 is TGTGCCAGCATGCAGGAGAGGGGTCAGCCCCAGCATTTT.

Only a few counts were recorded for this clonotype. V usage is TRBV29-1 and J usage is TRBJ2-7; 7 positions agree with TRBD1. Germline trimming cut 8 bases from V and 6 bases from J; bases unmatched to any gene: 13. The germline V gene has CDR1 SQVTM and CDR2 ANQGSEA. The CDR3 length is 13 residues. CDR3 in amino acids: CSFTGTEFLEQYF. CDR3 bases: TGCAGCTTTACCGGGACAGAGTTCCTCGAGCAGTACTTC.

This clonotype was seen more than once but under ten times. V and J are TRBV5-6 and TRBJ1-2; D may be TRBD1 (5 bases). CDR3 size: 14 residues. V lost 4 bases and J lost 1, with 11 bases in between. Germline V gives CDR1 SGHDT, CDR2 YYEEEE. Written as DNA, the CDR3 is TGTGCCAGCAGCAAGGGGAGCATTAACTATGGCTACACCTTC. Its protein product is CASSKGSINYGYTF.

The gene calls are TRBV5-6 and TRBJ2-7; tentative D call: TRBD1 (5 bases). There are 15 residues in the CDR3. Germline loops: CDR1 SGHDT, CDR2 YYEEEE. The V gene lost 2 bases and the J gene lost 1 base, with 13 bases spanning the gap. DNA for the CDR3: TGTGCCAGCAGCTTCAGGGATCTTCCTTCCTACGAGCAGTACTTC. This sequence encodes CASSFRDLPSYEQYF.

This clonotype was counted only a few times. CDR3: CARSSGRRDEQFF. The DNA of the CDR3 is TGTGCCAGAAGTAGCGGGAGGCGCGATGAGCAGTTCTTC. The chain combines TRBV2 with TRBJ2-1; 10 bases are shared with TRBD2. The length of the CDR3 is 13 residues. In germline, CDR1 is SNHLY, CDR2 FYNNEI. V lost 9 bases to trimming and J lost 8 bases; unmatched junction nucleotides: 7.

This clonotype was recorded a few times. This rearrangement joins TRBV29-1 to TRBJ1-2; 11 bases fit TRBD1. Germline loops: CDR1 SQVTM, CDR2 ANQGSEA. The V segment lost 6 bases and the J segment 5 bases; nucleotides outside the gene matches: 8. The CDR3 totals 14 residues. CDR3 loop: CSVLGTGGRYGYTF. The CDR3, as DNA: TGCAGCGTCCTCGGGACAGGGGGACGATATGGCTACACCTTC.

This clonotype appeared a few times. The chain links TRBV28 to TRBJ2-4; TRBD1 or TRBD2 may be the D gene (7 bases each). V lost 5 bases and J lost 2, with 13 bases in between. The CDR3 is 15 amino acids. Looked up from germline, CDR1 is MDHEN and CDR2 is SYDVKM. CDR3 in amino acids: CASSPQGGTKNIQYF. CDR3 nucleotide sequence: TGTGCCAGCAGTCCTCAGGGGGGGACCAAAAACATTCAGTACTTC.

At least ten counts were recorded for this clonotype. This chain connects TRBV12-3 or TRBV12-4 to TRBJ2-7, with D unresolved. Trimming stripped 5 bases from V and 3 bases from J, with 8 bases between. The CDR3 spans 12 residues. In DNA form, the CDR3 reads TGTGCCAGCAGTCACGACGTCTACGAGCAGTACTTC. Amino acid sequence: CASSHDVYEQYF.

The chain joins TRBV4-1 to TRBJ2-7, with a tentative D call TRBD1 (6 bases). This CDR3 has 17 residues. Germline V gene sequence: CDR1 MGHRA, CDR2 YSYEKL. V lost 3 bases to trimming and J lost 1 base, with 19 bases between them. CDR3 in amino acids: CASSHAPLGTSSYEQYF. The CDR3 bases are TGCGCCAGCAGCCACGCGCCCCTCGGGACAAGTTCCTACGAGCAGTACTTC.

This clonotype has only a few counts. V usage is TRBV9 and J usage is TRBJ2-5, with TRBD1 matching over 7 bases. The germline V gene has CDR1 SGDLS and CDR2 YYNGEE. The length of the CDR3 is 14 residues. V lost 3 bases and J lost 2; bases outside the gene matches: 4. As DNA, the CDR3 is TGTGCCAGCAGCGAAGACAGGGCTCAAGAGACCCAGTACTTC. Protein: CASSEDRAQETQYF.

This clonotype was detected a few times. The chain links TRBV29-1 to TRBJ2-3; 7 nucleotides match TRBD1. The CDR3 is 14 residues long. Germline V gives CDR1 SQVTM, CDR2 ANQGSEA. The ends lost 5 bases at V and 1 base at J; junction bases unmatched: 6. CDR3 sequence reads: CSVQQGSGTDTQYF. CDR3 nucleotides: TGCAGCGTTCAACAGGGGTCTGGCACAGATACGCAGTATTTT.

This clonotype came up many times. The chain combines TRBV5-5 with TRBJ2-1, with 7 bases that match TRBD1. This CDR3 spans 12 amino acids. V was clipped by 2 bases and J by 9 bases; unmatched bases: 2. CDR1 and CDR2 (germline): SGHKS, YYEKEE (reference sequence). Written as DNA, the CDR3 is TGTGCCAGCAGCTTTAGGGGGCTTGAGCAGTTCTTC. Its protein is CASSFRGLEQFF.

This clonotype was seen at least ten times. The chain carries TRBV29-1 and TRBJ2-7; D possibly corresponds to TRBD1 (7 bases). Germline CDR1 SQVTM, CDR2 ANQGSEA. The CDR3 runs to 13 residues. Trimming cost V 4 bases and J 4 bases, with 14 bases left between them. CDR3 sequence (DNA): TGCAGCGTTGGGAGGGACAGAGCGTACGAGCAGTACTTC. Translation gives CSVGRDRAYEQYF.

This clonotype occurred many times. The V call is TRBV5-1, the J call TRBJ2-2, with D perhaps TRBD1 (5 bases). The CDR3 extends over 15 amino acids. Germline assignment: CDR1 SGHRS and CDR2 YFSETQ. Deletions cut 2 bases from V and 0 bases from J, with 8 bases between. CDR3 sequence reads: CASSFGRANTGELFF. CDR3 in DNA: TGCGCCAGCAGCTTTGGCAGGGCGAACACCGGGGAGCTGTTTTTT.

The rearrangement uses TRBV2 and TRBJ2-7; 7 bases fit TRBD1. The CDR3 sequence is 13 residues long. V gave up 10 bases and J gave up 1 base; unmatched junction bases: 7. Germline lookup yields CDR1 SNHLY and CDR2 FYNNEI. The CDR3 loop reads CAIFDRASYEQYF. CDR3 sequence (DNA): TGTGCCATTTTCGACAGGGCTTCCTACGAGCAGTACTTC.

This clonotype has more than one count but fewer than ten. This rearrangement joins TRBV15 to TRBJ1-1; 7 positions agree with TRBD1. Losses at the gene ends were 4 bases for V and 1 base for J; bases not matched to a gene: 12. From germline, CDR1 is LNHNV and CDR2 YYDKDF (reference sequence). The CDR3 spans 17 residues. The CDR3 DNA is TGTGCCACCAGCATCGGGTGGAGACAGGGAACGAACACTGAAGCTTTCTTT. It yields the protein CATSIGWRQGTNTEAFF.

This chain links TRBV5-1 with TRBJ1-1; the D gene is possibly TRBD1 (5 bases). This CDR3 region has 14 residues. With 2 bases removed from V and 1 base from J, the gap between germline ends came to 9 bases. CDR1 is SGHRS and CDR2 is YFSETQ in the germline V gene. The CDR3 sequence is CASSFRQRNTEAFF. The CDR3 nucleotides are TGCGCCAGCAGCTTCCGACAGAGGAACACTGAAGCTTTCTTT.

The table lists this clonotype with many counts. The chain is built from TRBV7-8 and TRBJ2-1; possibly TRBD2 for D (6 bases). CDR1 SGHVS and CDR2 FQNEAQ come from the germline V gene. Trimming cost V 3 bases and J 8 bases, with 17 bases left between them. This CDR3 is built from 15 residues. This CDR3 is CASSFGPGVFDEQFF. The CDR3 DNA sequence: TGTGCCAGCAGCTTTGGGCCGGGAGTTTTCGATGAGCAGTTCTTC.

This clonotype was seen ten or more times. The chain couples TRBV6-5 to TRBJ1-6; tentatively, D is TRBD1 (5 bases). This CDR3 region has 16 residues. V was pared by 0 bases and J by 7 bases, with 13 bases between. CDR1 is MNHEY and CDR2 is SVGAGI in the germline V gene. This CDR3 reads CASSYSMAGKNSPLHF. CDR3 DNA sequence: TGTGCCAGCAGTTACTCGATGGCAGGGAAAAATTCACCCCTCCACTTT.

This clonotype appeared many times. The chain is built from TRBV6-2 or TRBV6-3 and TRBJ1-5; TRBD1 aligns across 9 bases. J lost 1 base, V lost 7 bases, and 8 bases had no gene match. The CDR3 spans 16 residues. The germline CDR1 and CDR2 sequences are MNHEY and SVGEGT. The CDR3 region is CASMDRGGWSNQPQHF. As DNA, the CDR3 is TGTGCCAGCATGGACAGGGGAGGTTGGAGCAATCAGCCCCAGCATTTT.

The table lists this clonotype with a few counts. The chain recombines TRBV28 with TRBJ2-7, with a possible D match to TRBD2 (6 bases). V was shortened by 10 bases and J by 2 bases, with 15 bases between the two germline ends. Germline CDR1 MDHEN, CDR2 SYDVKM. The CDR3 runs to 13 residues. CDR3 sequence: CATGRAGTYEQYF. The CDR3 bases are TGTGCCACCGGCAGGGCGGGGACCTACGAGCAGTACTTC.

This clonotype was counted only a few times. The rearrangement links TRBV6-2 or TRBV6-3 to TRBJ2-1; no clear D. Germline CDR1 MNHEY, CDR2 SVGEGT. V was cut by 6 bases and J by 4 bases, with 22 bases left in between. This CDR3 spans 17 amino acids. The CDR3 protein is CASSPGRWLGIYNEQFF. The CDR3, as DNA: TGTGCCAGCAGCCCGGGTCGGTGGCTAGGGATTTACAATGAGCAGTTCTTC.